What follows is one T cell receptor beta chain and its context. No antigen is known for it. The sample originates from a study of T cell responses to AZD1222 COVID-19 vaccine. Study observations and caveats: The CD4 TCRs associated with vaccination extended across spike and predominated at 160-218 and 743-854.

This table comes from immunoSEQ multiplex PCR, and its TCRdb copy is limited to in-frame clones, with some not included. The table has about 89,000 clones, about nine tenths seen once; the top ten hold around a tenth. The input for sequencing was peripheral blood, taken 28 days after the second AZD1222 dose. The receptor was derived from an adult who received the AZD1222 COVID-19 vaccine.

CDR3 in DNA: TGTGCCAGCAGTGAAAGGGGCTTCTATGGCTACACCTTC. Amino acids: CASSERGFYGYTF. The genes are TRBV2 and TRBJ1-2, with D tentatively TRBD1 (5 bases). The CDR3 totals 13 residues. Germline loops: CDR1 SNHLY, CDR2 FYNNEI. V gave up 2 bases and J gave up 4 bases, with 8 bases separating them.